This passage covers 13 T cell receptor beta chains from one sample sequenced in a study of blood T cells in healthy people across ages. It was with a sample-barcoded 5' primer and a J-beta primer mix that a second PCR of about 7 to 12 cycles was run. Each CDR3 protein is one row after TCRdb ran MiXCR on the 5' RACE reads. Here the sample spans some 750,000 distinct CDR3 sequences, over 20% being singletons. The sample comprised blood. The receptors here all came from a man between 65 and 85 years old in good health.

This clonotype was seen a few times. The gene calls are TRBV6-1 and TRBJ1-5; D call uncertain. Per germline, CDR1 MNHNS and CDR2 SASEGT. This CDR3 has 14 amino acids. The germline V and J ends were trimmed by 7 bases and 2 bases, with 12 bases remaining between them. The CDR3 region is CASIFGRRNQPQHF. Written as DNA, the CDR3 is TGTGCCAGCATATTCGGCAGGCGCAATCAGCCCCAGCATTTT.

Written as DNA, the CDR3 is TGTGCCAGCAGCCTAGTTAAAGCTAACTATGGCTACACCTTC. It encodes CASSLVKANYGYTF. The chain recombines TRBV5-6 with TRBJ1-2; D gene uncertain. Germline lookup yields CDR1 SGHDT and CDR2 YYEEEE. V was pared by 4 bases and J by 0 bases, with 10 bases between. The CDR3 is made up of 14 amino acids.

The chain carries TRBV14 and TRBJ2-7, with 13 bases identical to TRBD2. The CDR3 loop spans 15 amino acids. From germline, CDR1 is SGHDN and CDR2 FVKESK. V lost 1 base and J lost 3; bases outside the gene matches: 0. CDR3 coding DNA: TGTGCCAGCAGCCAAGGACTAGCGGGAGGCTACGAGCAGTACGTC. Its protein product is CASSQGLAGGYEQYV.

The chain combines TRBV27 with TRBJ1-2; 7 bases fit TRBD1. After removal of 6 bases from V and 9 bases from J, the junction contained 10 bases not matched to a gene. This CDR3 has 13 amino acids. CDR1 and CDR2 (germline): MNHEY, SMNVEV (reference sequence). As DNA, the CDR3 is TGTGCCAGCAGCCATGACAGGGCTCGCAGCTACACCTTC. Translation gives CASSHDRARSYTF.

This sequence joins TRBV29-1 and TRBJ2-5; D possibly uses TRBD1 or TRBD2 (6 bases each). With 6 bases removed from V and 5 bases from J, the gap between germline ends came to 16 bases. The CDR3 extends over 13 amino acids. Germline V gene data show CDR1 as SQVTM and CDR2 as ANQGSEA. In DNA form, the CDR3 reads TGCAGCGTAAACAGGGCAACTAGCGAGACCCAGTACTTC. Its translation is CSVNRATSETQYF.

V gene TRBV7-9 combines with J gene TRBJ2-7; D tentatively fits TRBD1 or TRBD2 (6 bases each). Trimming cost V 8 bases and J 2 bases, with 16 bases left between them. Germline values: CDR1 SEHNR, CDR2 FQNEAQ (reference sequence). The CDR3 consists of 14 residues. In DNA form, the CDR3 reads TGTGCCAGCGGACTACAGGGCTGGACCTACGAGCAGTACTTC. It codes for CASGLQGWTYEQYF.

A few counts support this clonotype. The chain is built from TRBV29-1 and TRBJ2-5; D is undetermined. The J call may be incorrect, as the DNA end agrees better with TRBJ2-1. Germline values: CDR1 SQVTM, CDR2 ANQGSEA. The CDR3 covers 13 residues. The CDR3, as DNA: TGCAGCGTCGACTCCGACACCTACAATGAGCAGTTCTTC. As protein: CSVDSDTYNEQFF.

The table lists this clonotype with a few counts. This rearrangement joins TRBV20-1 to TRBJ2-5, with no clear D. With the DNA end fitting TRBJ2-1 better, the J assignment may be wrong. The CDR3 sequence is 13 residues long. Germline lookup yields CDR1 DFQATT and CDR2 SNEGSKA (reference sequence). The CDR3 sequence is CSAIEPFYNEQFF. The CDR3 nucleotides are TGCAGTGCTATAGAACCCTTCTACAATGAGCAGTTCTTC.

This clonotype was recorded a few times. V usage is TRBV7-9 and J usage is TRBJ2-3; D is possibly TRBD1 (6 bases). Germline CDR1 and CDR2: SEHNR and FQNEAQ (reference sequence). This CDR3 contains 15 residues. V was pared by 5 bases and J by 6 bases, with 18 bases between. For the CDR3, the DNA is TGTGCCAGCAGCGCATTGTGGGGGCAGGGGGATACGCAGTATTTT. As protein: CASSALWGQGDTQYF.

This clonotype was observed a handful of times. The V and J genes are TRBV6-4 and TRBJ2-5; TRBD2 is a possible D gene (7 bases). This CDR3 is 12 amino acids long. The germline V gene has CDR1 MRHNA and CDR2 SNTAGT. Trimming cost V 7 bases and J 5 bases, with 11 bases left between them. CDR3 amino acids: CASTGGRETQYF. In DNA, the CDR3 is TGTGCCAGCACGGGGGGCCGTGAGACCCAGTACTTC.

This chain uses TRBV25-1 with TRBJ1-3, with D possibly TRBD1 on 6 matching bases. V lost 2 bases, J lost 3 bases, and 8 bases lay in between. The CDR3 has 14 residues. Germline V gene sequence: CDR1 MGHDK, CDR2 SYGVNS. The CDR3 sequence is CASSEPGDGNTIYF. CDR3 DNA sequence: TGTGCCAGCAGTGAACCAGGGGATGGAAACACCATATATTTT.

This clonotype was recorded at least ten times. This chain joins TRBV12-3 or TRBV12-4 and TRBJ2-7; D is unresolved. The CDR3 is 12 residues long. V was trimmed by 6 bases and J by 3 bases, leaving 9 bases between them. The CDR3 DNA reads TGTGCCAGCAGCCTCCTCGGCTACGAGCAGTACGTC. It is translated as CASSLLGYEQYV.

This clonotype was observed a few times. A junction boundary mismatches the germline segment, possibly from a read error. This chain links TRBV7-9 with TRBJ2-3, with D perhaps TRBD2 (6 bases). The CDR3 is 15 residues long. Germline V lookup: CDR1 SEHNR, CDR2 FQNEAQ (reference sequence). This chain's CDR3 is CANSFSASGTDTQYF. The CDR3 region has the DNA TGTGCCAACAGCTTTTCGGCTAGCGGCACAGATACGCAGTATTTT.